Listed here are 10 T cell receptor beta chains from one sample, sequenced in a study of OX40 agonist ivuxolimab in advanced cancers. Clones were read by immunoSEQ multiplex PCR, and TCRdb kept only the in-frame ones, dropping some. The sample has around 35,000 clones, 84% seen once. The sample in question was CD4+ or CD8+ T cells sorted from blood, obtained in a trial of the OX40 agonist ivuxolimab. The receptors shown here come from an adult with an advanced solid tumor such as melanoma, head and neck, liver or kidney cancer.

The chain combines TRBV6-5 with TRBJ1-6; D gene uncertain. The ends were cut back, 5 bases at V and 9 bases at J, with 17 bases in the middle. Germline assignment: CDR1 MNHEY and CDR2 SVGAGI. The CDR3 sequence is 15 residues long. The CDR3 loop reads CASSPKVLAISPLHF. In DNA, the CDR3 is TGTGCCAGCAGTCCCAAGGTCTTAGCTATTTCACCCCTCCACTTT.

V and J are TRBV6-5 and TRBJ2-5; TRBD1 matches at 9 bases. The CDR3 length is 15 residues. The ends lost 2 bases at V and 2 bases at J; junction bases unmatched: 3. The germline gives CDR1 MNHEY, CDR2 SVGAGI. CDR3 region: CASSYRDREQETQYF. For the CDR3, the DNA is TGTGCCAGCAGTTACCGGGACAGGGAGCAAGAGACCCAGTACTTC.

This chain links TRBV5-4 with TRBJ1-1, with D tentatively TRBD1 (5 bases). V lost 5 bases to trimming and J lost 11 bases, with 16 bases between them. Germline CDR1 and CDR2: SGHNT and YYREEE (reference sequence). This CDR3 spans 12 amino acids. This CDR3 is CASSGWGTDAFF. The DNA of the CDR3 is TGTGCCAGCAGTGGGTGGGGGACGGATGCTTTCTTT.

The chain uses TRBV5-6 and TRBJ2-7; D is uncertain. The germline V gene encodes CDR1 SGHDT and CDR2 YYEEEE. The length of the CDR3 is 13 residues. V was shortened by 1 base and J by 4 bases, with 9 bases between the two germline ends. Here the CDR3 reads CASSLLTAYEQYF. In nucleotides, the CDR3 is TGTGCCAGCAGCTTGCTTACCGCATACGAGCAGTACTTC.

In this sample, this clone turned up once. CDR3 DNA sequence: TGTGCCAGCAGTGACAGGGGCACCGGGGAGCTGTTTTTT. It translates to CASSDRGTGELFF. The chain has TRBV6-4 and TRBJ2-2, with D maybe TRBD1 (5 bases). This CDR3 contains 13 residues. V dropped 2 bases and J dropped 4 bases, with 5 bases sitting between them. The germline gives CDR1 MRHNA, CDR2 SNTAGT.

This chain links TRBV28 with TRBJ1-1, with D unclear. The length of the CDR3 is 15 residues. V lost 3 bases to trimming and J lost 1 base, with 12 bases between them. Per germline, CDR1 MDHEN and CDR2 SYDVKM. CDR3 sequence reads: CASSFGDWTNTEAFF. The DNA of the CDR3 is TGTGCCAGCAGTTTCGGCGACTGGACGAACACTGAAGCTTTCTTT.

The chain uses TRBV21-1 and TRBJ2-7; the D call TRBD2 from the table was never checked on the DNA. TRBV21-1 is reported as a pseudogene. The CDR3 covers 15 residues. CDR3 protein: CASSKVRQLAHEQYF. For the CDR3, the DNA is TGTGCCAGCAGCAAAGTGAGGCAACTTGCCCACGAGCAGTACTTC.

The chain joins TRBV11-2 to TRBJ2-3, with D perhaps matching TRBD2 (6 bases). CDR3 length: 17 amino acids. CDR1 is SGHAT and CDR2 is FQNNGV in the germline V gene. Between the trimmed V and J ends, which lost 1 base and 3 bases, there was a span of 17 bases. In nucleotides, the CDR3 is TGTGCCAGCAGCTTAGGGTTAGCGGAGTGGGGAACAGATACGCAGTATTTT. It is translated as CASSLGLAEWGTDTQYF. Complete variable domain (other parts from reference TRBV11-2 and TRBJ2-3): EAGVAQSPRYKIIEKRQSVAFWCNPISGHATLYWYQQILGQGPKLLIQFQNNGVVDDSQLPKDRFSAERLKGVDSTLKIQPAKLEDSAVYLCASSLGLAEWGTDTQYFGPGTRLTVL.

The V call is TRBV5-5, the J call TRBJ1-1; D is ambiguous. Trimming took 1 base from V and 3 from J, leaving 22 bases between them. The CDR3 runs 18 residues. The germline V gene has CDR1 SGHKS and CDR2 YYEKEE (reference sequence). CDR3 region: CASSLLARSAGLDTEAFF. CDR3 nucleotides: TGTGCCAGCAGCTTGTTGGCCAGGTCGGCCGGTCTGGACACTGAAGCTTTCTTT.

CDR3 residues: CASSLYPGQESYEQYF. The CDR3 DNA reads as TGTGCCAGCAGTTTATACCCGGGACAGGAGTCCTACGAGCAGTACTTC. This chain joins TRBV27 and TRBJ2-7; 8 bases line up with TRBD1. The V segment lost 1 base and the J segment 1 base; nucleotides outside the gene matches: 6. The CDR3 has 16 amino acids. Germline V gene data show CDR1 as MNHEY and CDR2 as SMNVEV (reference sequence).